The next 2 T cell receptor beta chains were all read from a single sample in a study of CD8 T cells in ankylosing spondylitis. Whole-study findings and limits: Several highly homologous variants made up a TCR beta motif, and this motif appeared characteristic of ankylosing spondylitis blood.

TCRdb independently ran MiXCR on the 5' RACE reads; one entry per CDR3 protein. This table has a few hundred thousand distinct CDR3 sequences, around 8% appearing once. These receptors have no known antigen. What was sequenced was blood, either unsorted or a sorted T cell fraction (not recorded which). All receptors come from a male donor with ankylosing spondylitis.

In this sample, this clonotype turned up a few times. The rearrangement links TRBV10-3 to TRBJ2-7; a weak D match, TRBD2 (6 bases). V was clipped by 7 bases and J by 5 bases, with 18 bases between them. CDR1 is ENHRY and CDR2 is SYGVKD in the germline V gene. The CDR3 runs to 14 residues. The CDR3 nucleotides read TGTGCCATCACTAAGGCCGGGACTCGGGACGAGCAGTACTTC. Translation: CAITKAGTRDEQYF.

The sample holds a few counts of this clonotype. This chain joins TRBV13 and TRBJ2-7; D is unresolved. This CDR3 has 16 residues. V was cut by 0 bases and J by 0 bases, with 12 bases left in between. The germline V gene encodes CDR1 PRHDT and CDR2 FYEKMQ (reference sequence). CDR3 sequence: CASSLGARPSSYEQYF. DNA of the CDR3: TGTGCCAGCAGCTTAGGGGCGAGACCCAGCTCCTACGAGCAGTACTTC.